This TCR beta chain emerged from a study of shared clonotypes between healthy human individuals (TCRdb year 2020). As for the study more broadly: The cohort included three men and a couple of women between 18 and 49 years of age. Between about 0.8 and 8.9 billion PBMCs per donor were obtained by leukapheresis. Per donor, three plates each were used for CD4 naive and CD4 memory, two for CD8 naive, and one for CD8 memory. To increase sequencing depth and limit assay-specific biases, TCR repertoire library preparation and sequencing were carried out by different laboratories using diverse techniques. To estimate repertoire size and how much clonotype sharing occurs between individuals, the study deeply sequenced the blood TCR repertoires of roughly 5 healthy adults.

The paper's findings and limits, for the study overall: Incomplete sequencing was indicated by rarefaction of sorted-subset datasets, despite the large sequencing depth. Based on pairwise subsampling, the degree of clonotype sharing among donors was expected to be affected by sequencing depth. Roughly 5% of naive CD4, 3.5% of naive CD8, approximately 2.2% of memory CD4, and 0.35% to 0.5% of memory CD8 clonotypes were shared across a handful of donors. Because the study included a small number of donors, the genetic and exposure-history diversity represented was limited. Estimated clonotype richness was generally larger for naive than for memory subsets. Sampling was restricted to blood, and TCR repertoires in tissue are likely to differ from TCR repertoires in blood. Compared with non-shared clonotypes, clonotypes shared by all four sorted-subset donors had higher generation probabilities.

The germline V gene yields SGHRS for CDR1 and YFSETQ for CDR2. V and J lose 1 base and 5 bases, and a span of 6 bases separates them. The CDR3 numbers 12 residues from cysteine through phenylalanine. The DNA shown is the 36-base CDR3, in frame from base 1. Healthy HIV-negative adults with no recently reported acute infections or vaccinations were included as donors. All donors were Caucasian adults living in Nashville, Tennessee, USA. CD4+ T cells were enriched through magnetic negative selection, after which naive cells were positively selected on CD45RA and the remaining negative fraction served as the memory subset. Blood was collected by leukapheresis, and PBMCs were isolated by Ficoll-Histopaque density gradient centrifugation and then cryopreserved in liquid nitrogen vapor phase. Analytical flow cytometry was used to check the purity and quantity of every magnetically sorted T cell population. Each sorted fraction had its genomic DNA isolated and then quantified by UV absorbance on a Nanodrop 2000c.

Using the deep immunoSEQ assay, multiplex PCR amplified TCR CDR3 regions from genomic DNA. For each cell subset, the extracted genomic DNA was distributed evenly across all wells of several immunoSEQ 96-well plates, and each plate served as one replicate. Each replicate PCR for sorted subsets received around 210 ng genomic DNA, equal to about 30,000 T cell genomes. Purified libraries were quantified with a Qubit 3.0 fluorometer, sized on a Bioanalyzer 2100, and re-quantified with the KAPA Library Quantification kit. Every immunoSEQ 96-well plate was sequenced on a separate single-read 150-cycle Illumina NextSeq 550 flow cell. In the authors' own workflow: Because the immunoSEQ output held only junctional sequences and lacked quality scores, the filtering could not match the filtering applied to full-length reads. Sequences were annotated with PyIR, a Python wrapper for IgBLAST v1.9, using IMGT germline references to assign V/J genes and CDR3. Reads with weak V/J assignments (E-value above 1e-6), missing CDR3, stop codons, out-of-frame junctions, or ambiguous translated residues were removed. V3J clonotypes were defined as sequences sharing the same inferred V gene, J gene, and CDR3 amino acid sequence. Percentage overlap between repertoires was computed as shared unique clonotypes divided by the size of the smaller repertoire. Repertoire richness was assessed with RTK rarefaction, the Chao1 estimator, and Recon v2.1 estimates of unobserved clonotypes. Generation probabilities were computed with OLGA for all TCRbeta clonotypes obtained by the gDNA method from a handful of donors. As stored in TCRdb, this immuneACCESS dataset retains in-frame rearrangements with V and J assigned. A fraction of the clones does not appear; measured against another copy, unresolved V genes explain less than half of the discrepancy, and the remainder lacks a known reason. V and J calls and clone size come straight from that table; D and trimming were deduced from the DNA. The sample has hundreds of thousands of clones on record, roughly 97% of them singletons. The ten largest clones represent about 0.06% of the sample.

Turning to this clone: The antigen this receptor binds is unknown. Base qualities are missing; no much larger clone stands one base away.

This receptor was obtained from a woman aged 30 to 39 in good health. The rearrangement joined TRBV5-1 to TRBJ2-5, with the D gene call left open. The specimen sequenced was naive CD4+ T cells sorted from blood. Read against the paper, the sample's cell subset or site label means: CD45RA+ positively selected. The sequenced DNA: TGCGCCAGCAGCTTGACTTCGGAGACCCAGTACTTC. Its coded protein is CASSLTSETQYF.